This is a list of T cell receptor beta chains from one sample in a study of T cell responses to AZD1222 COVID-19 vaccine. Clones were sequenced by immunoSEQ multiplex PCR, and TCRdb holds only the in-frame ones, with some missing. The sample lists more than 100,000 clones, roughly 87% occurring once. This specimen was peripheral blood, taken on day 0 of AZD1222 vaccination. The receptors stem from an adult in good health. The CDR3 runs from the conserved cysteine through the conserved F or W. D genes are given only for firm matches. The size entry is marked missing in some rows and otherwise reads once, few, many or a size class.

clone_size: -; j_call: TRBJ2-5; d_call: -; v_call: TRBV10-3; cdr3_nt: TGTGCCATCAGTGATCGGTACCAAGAGACCCAGTACTTC; cdr3_aa: CAISDRYQETQYF
clone_size: -; j_call: TRBJ2-5; d_call: TRBD2; v_call: TRBV4-1; cdr3_nt: TGCGCCAGCAGCCAAGTACTAGCGGGGGATTCTCAAGAGACCCAGTACTTC; cdr3_aa: CASSQVLAGDSQETQYF
clone_size: once; j_call: TRBJ2-7; d_call: -; v_call: TRBV19; cdr3_nt: TGTGCCAGTAGTACTGGGACACGCTACGAGCAGTACTTC; cdr3_aa: CASSTGTRYEQYF
clone_size: -; j_call: TRBJ1-4; d_call: -; v_call: TRBV27; cdr3_nt: TGTGCCAGCAGTTTGGGGGGTGGGGGCGAAAAACTGTTTTTT; cdr3_aa: CASSLGGGGEKLFF
clone_size: once; j_call: TRBJ1-3; d_call: -; v_call: TRBV2; cdr3_nt: TGTGCCAGCACGGAACAGGGTGGCGGAAACACCATATATTTT; cdr3_aa: CASTEQGGGNTIYF
clone_size: -; j_call: TRBJ1-1; d_call: -; v_call: TRBV5-3; cdr3_nt: TGTGCCAGAAGCTTGGGTGCGGAGGGGACGATGAACACTGAAGCTTTCTTT; cdr3_aa: CARSLGAEGTMNTEAFF
clone_size: -; j_call: TRBJ2-1; d_call: -; v_call: TRBV30; cdr3_nt: TGTGCCTGGATCCAAGGGGGAACGGGGTTCTACAATGAGCAGTTCTTC; cdr3_aa: CAWIQGGTGFYNEQFF
clone_size: once; j_call: TRBJ2-2; d_call: TRBD1; v_call: TRBV30; cdr3_nt: TGTGCCTGGAGCTTAGACAGGGGCACCGGGGAGCTGTTTTTT; cdr3_aa: CAWSLDRGTGELFF
clone_size: -; j_call: TRBJ2-2; d_call: TRBD1; v_call: TRBV27; cdr3_nt: TGTGCCAGCAGTTTCGTGGCAGGGGGCTCTGCGGACACCGGGGAGCTGTTTTTT; cdr3_aa: CASSFVAGGSADTGELFF
clone_size: -; j_call: TRBJ1-1; d_call: -; v_call: TRBV11-1; cdr3_nt: TGTGCCAGCAGCTCGGATGGGAGACGGGTGAACACTGAAGCTTTCTTT; cdr3_aa: CASSSDGRRVNTEAFF
clone_size: -; j_call: TRBJ1-1; d_call: -; v_call: TRBV5-6; cdr3_nt: TGTGCCAGCAGCTTGACAGGATGGGGTAGAGCTGAAGCTTTCTTT; cdr3_aa: CASSLTGWGRAEAFF
clone_size: few; j_call: TRBJ1-1; d_call: -; v_call: TRBV30; cdr3_nt: TGTGCCTGGACCAGTGGGGGCTGGGGCGCTGAAGCTTTCTTT; cdr3_aa: CAWTSGGWGAEAFF
clone_size: -; j_call: TRBJ2-1; d_call: -; v_call: TRBV12-1; cdr3_nt: TGTGCCAGCAGCTTTGCCAATACGTCCCGAAACCAGACCAATGAGCAGTTCTTC; cdr3_aa: CASSFANTSRNQTNEQFF
clone_size: -; j_call: TRBJ1-5; d_call: -; v_call: TRBV30; cdr3_nt: TGTGCCTGGAGTGTACGGGGGGATCAGCCCCAGCATTTT; cdr3_aa: CAWSVRGDQPQHF
clone_size: -; j_call: TRBJ2-7; d_call: -; v_call: TRBV30; cdr3_nt: TGTGCCTGGAGTCTGTGGGGGGACTACGAGCAGTACTTC; cdr3_aa: CAWSLWGDYEQYF
clone_size: -; j_call: TRBJ2-7; d_call: TRBD2; v_call: TRBV7-8; cdr3_nt: TGTGCCAGCAGCTTAAAGTGGACTAGCGGGGGGTTCTCCTACGAGCAGTACTTC; cdr3_aa: CASSLKWTSGGFSYEQYF
clone_size: -; j_call: TRBJ2-1; d_call: -; v_call: TRBV5-4; cdr3_nt: TGTGCCAGCAGCCAACCCGGGAGCGGAGGTGAGCAGTTCTTC; cdr3_aa: CASSQPGSGGEQFF
clone_size: -; j_call: TRBJ1-1; d_call: -; v_call: TRBV2; cdr3_nt: TGTGCCAGCACGCTTAACAGAGGCTACACTGAAGCTTTCTTT; cdr3_aa: CASTLNRGYTEAFF
clone_size: -; j_call: TRBJ1-1; d_call: -; v_call: TRBV7-2; cdr3_nt: TGTGCCAGCAGCCCCTCCGTAGGGAGCACTGAAGCTTTCTTT; cdr3_aa: CASSPSVGSTEAFF
clone_size: -; j_call: TRBJ2-7; d_call: TRBD2; v_call: TRBV28; cdr3_nt: TGTGCCAGCAGTCTCTTACCTAGCGGGGGGTTATCCTACGAGCAGTACTTC; cdr3_aa: CASSLLPSGGLSYEQYF
clone_size: once; j_call: TRBJ2-7; d_call: -; v_call: TRBV14; cdr3_nt: TGTGCCAGCAGCCAACATGGCGAGCAGTACTTC; cdr3_aa: CASSQHGEQYF
clone_size: -; j_call: TRBJ2-4; d_call: -; v_call: TRBV27; cdr3_nt: TGTGCCAGCAGTTTGGGGGTAGGGGGGGTCAAAAACATTCAGTACTTC; cdr3_aa: CASSLGVGGVKNIQYF
clone_size: -; j_call: TRBJ2-5; d_call: -; v_call: TRBV7-2; cdr3_nt: TGTGCCAGCAGCTCGACAGTACTCCAAGAGACCCAGTACTTC; cdr3_aa: CASSSTVLQETQYF
clone_size: -; j_call: TRBJ2-1; d_call: TRBD2; v_call: TRBV19; cdr3_nt: TGTGCCAGTAGTAAACTAGCGGGGGGCACCTCGGGCAATGAGCAGTTCTTC; cdr3_aa: CASSKLAGGTSGNEQFF
clone_size: -; j_call: TRBJ2-7; d_call: -; v_call: TRBV27; cdr3_nt: TGTGCCAGCTATGGCAGGGAAGGCCACTACGAGCAGTACTTC; cdr3_aa: CASYGREGHYEQYF
clone_size: few; j_call: TRBJ2-7; d_call: TRBD2; v_call: TRBV10-3; cdr3_nt: TGTGCCATCAGTGAGTTGGGGAGGGACTCCTACGAGCAGTACTTC; cdr3_aa: CAISELGRDSYEQYF
clone_size: few; j_call: TRBJ1-6; d_call: -; v_call: TRBV7-9; cdr3_nt: TGTGCCAGCAGCTTACGTGACACCTACTCACCCCTCCACTTT; cdr3_aa: CASSLRDTYSPLHF
clone_size: -; j_call: TRBJ2-1; d_call: -; v_call: TRBV10-2; cdr3_nt: TGCGCCAGCAGTGAGTCAAGGACTGAGCAGTTCTTC; cdr3_aa: CASSESRTEQFF
clone_size: -; j_call: TRBJ2-7; d_call: TRBD1; v_call: TRBV28; cdr3_nt: TGTGCCAGCGGCACCCTCGACAGGGCCTCCTACGAGCAGTACTTC; cdr3_aa: CASGTLDRASYEQYF
clone_size: -; j_call: TRBJ1-1; d_call: -; v_call: TRBV28; cdr3_nt: TGTGCCAGCAGGACCTCAGGGTTTAACACTGAAGCTTTCTTT; cdr3_aa: CASRTSGFNTEAFF
clone_size: -; j_call: TRBJ2-1; d_call: TRBD2; v_call: TRBV11-2; cdr3_nt: TGTGCCAGCAGCTTAGATGGCGGACTAGCGAATGAGCAGTTCTTC; cdr3_aa: CASSLDGGLANEQFF
clone_size: once; j_call: TRBJ2-5; d_call: -; v_call: TRBV7-2; cdr3_nt: TGTGCCAGCAGCTTAAATCAGGGGCAAGAGACCCAGTACTTC; cdr3_aa: CASSLNQGQETQYF
clone_size: -; j_call: TRBJ1-1; d_call: TRBD1; v_call: TRBV6-1; cdr3_nt: TGTGCCAGCAGTGAACAGGGGGCGCGGGTAGGAGCTTTCTTT; cdr3_aa: CASSEQGARVGAFF
clone_size: few; j_call: TRBJ1-2; d_call: -; v_call: TRBV6-5; cdr3_nt: TGTGCCAGCACCCCCAGAGTCCTCACCGCTTATGGCTACACCTTC; cdr3_aa: CASTPRVLTAYGYTF
clone_size: -; j_call: TRBJ2-3; d_call: TRBD1; v_call: TRBV2; cdr3_nt: TGTGCCAGCACCGGGACAGGGGACTACGGGACGCAGTATTTT; cdr3_aa: CASTGTGDYGTQYF
clone_size: -; j_call: TRBJ2-7; d_call: TRBD2; v_call: TRBV5-4; cdr3_nt: TGTGCCAGCAGAGTAGCGGGGGGTAACTACGAGCAGTACTTC; cdr3_aa: CASRVAGGNYEQYF
clone_size: -; j_call: TRBJ2-7; d_call: TRBD1; v_call: TRBV7-2; cdr3_nt: TGTGCCAGCAGCTCGGTCGGGACAGTTTTTTACGAGCAGTACTTC; cdr3_aa: CASSSVGTVFYEQYF
clone_size: -; j_call: TRBJ2-3; d_call: TRBD2; v_call: TRBV28; cdr3_nt: TGTGCCAGCAGTTCAGGGAGGGCTGGCACAGATACGCAGTATTTT; cdr3_aa: CASSSGRAGTDTQYF
clone_size: -; j_call: TRBJ1-6; d_call: -; v_call: TRBV27; cdr3_nt: TGTGCCAGCAGTGCTTGGGGAGGGTCCCTCCACTTT; cdr3_aa: CASSAWGGSLHF